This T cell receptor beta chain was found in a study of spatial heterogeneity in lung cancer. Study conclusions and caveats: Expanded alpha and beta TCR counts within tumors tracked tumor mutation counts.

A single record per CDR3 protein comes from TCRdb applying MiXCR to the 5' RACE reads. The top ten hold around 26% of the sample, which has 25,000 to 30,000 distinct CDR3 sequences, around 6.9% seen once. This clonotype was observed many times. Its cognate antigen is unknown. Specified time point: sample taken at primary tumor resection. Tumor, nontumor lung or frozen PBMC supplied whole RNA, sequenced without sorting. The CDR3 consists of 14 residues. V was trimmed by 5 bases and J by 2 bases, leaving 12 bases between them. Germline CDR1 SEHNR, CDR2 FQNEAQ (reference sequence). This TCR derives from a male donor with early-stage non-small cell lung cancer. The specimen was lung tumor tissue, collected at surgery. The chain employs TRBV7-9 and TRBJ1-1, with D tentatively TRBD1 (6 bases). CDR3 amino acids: CASSADRRNTEAFF. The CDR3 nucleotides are TGTGCCAGCAGCGCCGACAGGCGCAACACTGAAGCTTTCTTT.